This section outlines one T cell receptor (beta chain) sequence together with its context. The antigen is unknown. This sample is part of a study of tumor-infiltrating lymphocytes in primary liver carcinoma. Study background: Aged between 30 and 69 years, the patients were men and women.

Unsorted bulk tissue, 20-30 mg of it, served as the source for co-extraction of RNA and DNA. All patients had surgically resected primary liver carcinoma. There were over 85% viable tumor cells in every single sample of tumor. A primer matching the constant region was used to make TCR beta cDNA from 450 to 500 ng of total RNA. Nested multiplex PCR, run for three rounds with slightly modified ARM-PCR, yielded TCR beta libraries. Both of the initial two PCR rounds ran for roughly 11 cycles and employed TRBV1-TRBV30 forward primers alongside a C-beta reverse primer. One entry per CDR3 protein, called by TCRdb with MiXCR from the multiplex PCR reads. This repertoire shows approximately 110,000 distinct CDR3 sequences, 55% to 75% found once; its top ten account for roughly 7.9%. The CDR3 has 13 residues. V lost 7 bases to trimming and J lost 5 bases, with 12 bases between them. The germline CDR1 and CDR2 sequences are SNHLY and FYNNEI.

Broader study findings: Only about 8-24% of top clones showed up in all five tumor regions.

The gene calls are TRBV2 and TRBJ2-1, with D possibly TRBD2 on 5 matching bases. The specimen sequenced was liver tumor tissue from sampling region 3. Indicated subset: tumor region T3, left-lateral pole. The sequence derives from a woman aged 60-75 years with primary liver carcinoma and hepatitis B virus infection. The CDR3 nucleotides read TGTGCCAGCAATAACCACGGGAACAATGAGCAGTTCTTC. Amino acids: CASNNHGNNEQFF.